These 21 T cell receptor beta chains originate from one sample sequenced in a study of identical twins. TCRdb passed the 5' RACE reads through MiXCR, listing each CDR3 protein once. The table includes a few hundred thousand distinct CDR3 sequences, over 9.5% detected once. The sample also formed part of further work on yellow fever vaccine responses in identical twins.

The sample consisted of memory (CD45RO+) T cells sorted from blood. These receptors were taken from a woman between 18 and 29 years old in good health.

This clonotype has just a few counts. The chain recombines TRBV6-2 or TRBV6-3 with TRBJ2-7; D is ambiguous. V was clipped by 2 bases and J by 4 bases, with 9 bases between them. This CDR3 is built from 13 residues. CDR1 and CDR2 (germline): MNHEY, SVGEGT. CDR3 sequence: CASSYEELYEQYF. CDR3 nucleotide sequence: TGTGCCAGCAGTTACGAGGAGTTGTACGAGCAGTACTTC.

This chain links TRBV27 with TRBJ1-2; no firm D call. The CDR3 has 13 amino acids. The V gene's germline CDR1 is MNHEY and CDR2 SMNVEV (reference sequence). V lost 8 bases and J lost 4, with 14 bases in between. In DNA form, the CDR3 reads TGTGCCAGCCGTACCCGGGAGCGCTATGGCTACACCTTC. The encoded protein is CASRTRERYGYTF.

This clonotype was found many times. The V call is TRBV11-3, the J call TRBJ2-5, with TRBD1 matching 11 bases. Trimming cost V 5 bases and J 5 bases; bases outside gene matches: 7. The CDR3 length is 15 residues. Germline CDR1 SGHNT, CDR2 YENEEA. CDR3: CASSPGTGGQETQYF. CDR3 DNA sequence: TGTGCCAGCAGCCCTGGGACAGGGGGACAGGAGACCCAGTACTTC.

This clonotype occurred many times. The chain combines TRBV7-8 with TRBJ2-4, with 8 positions matching TRBD1. Looked up from germline, CDR1 is SGHVS and CDR2 is FQNEAQ. The CDR3 runs to 15 residues. Unmatched junction bases numbered 8, after V lost 1 base and J lost 9 bases. In DNA form, the CDR3 reads TGTGCCAGCAGCTTAGGGACAGGGATAGAGAGCATTCAGTACTTC. It yields the protein CASSLGTGIESIQYF.

The chain has TRBV9 and TRBJ1-5; TRBD1 aligns across 8 bases. With 4 bases clipped from V and 2 bases from J, the junction kept 5 bases outside the gene matches. The CDR3 runs to 15 residues. Germline CDR1 reads SGDLS; CDR2 reads YYNGEE. This CDR3 reads CASSNSGQGNQPQHF. The CDR3 DNA is TGTGCCAGCAGCAATTCGGGACAGGGCAATCAGCCCCAGCATTTT.

In its sample, this clonotype was seen a few times. The chain links TRBV7-2 to TRBJ2-3; 7 nucleotides line up with TRBD2. Unmatched junction bases numbered 5, after V lost 4 bases and J lost 1 base. CDR1 SGHTA and CDR2 FQGNSA come from the germline V gene. This CDR3 is built from 15 residues. The CDR3 here is CASSSPAGRTDTQYF. CDR3 nucleotide sequence: TGTGCCAGCAGCTCCCCAGCGGGACGCACAGATACGCAGTATTTT.

This clonotype appeared a few times. This rearrangement joins TRBV7-6 to TRBJ1-3, with D unclear. Germline CDR1 is SGHVS and CDR2 is FNYEAQ. V was clipped by 7 bases and J by 3 bases, with 19 bases between them. There are 16 residues in the CDR3. The CDR3 DNA sequence: TGTGCCAGCAACCCCCGGCGGTGGATGTTTGGAAACACCATATATTTT. Translation: CASNPRRWMFGNTIYF.

This clonotype was detected many times. V and J are TRBV28 and TRBJ2-7; D uncertain. V was clipped by 2 bases and J by 4 bases, with 6 bases between them. CDR1 and CDR2 from the germline V gene are MDHEN and SYDVKM. This CDR3 spans 12 amino acids. The CDR3 region is CASSLMGYEQYF. In nucleotides, the CDR3 is TGTGCCAGCAGTTTAATGGGTTACGAGCAGTACTTC. Full variable domain (outside the CDR3, taken from reference TRBV28 and TRBJ2-7): DVKVTQSSRYLVKRTGEKVFLECVQDMDHENMFWYRQDPGLGLRLIYFSYDVKMKEKGDIPEGYSVSREKKERFSLILESASTNQTSMYLCASSLMGYEQYFGPGTRLTVT.

In the case of this clonotype: An end of the junction does not agree with germline; a read error may underlie this. The chain combines TRBV7-7 with TRBJ2-5; 7 bases are shared with TRBD1. This CDR3 spans 13 amino acids. CDR1 and CDR2 (germline): SSHAT, FNYEAQ (reference sequence). The CDR3 region has the DNA TGTGCTAGCAGCATTGACAGGGATGGGACCCAGTACTTC. Residues: CASSIDRDGTQYF.

A few counts support this clonotype. The V gene is TRBV6-5, the J gene TRBJ2-1, with D unresolved. V was cut by 3 bases and J by 5 bases, with 8 bases left in between. Germline V gene data show CDR1 as MNHEY and CDR2 as SVGAGI. This CDR3 is 13 amino acids long. The CDR3 here is CASSYGLNNEQFF. CDR3 in DNA: TGTGCCAGCAGTTATGGGCTTAACAATGAGCAGTTCTTC.

The chain links TRBV5-1 to TRBJ2-1, with 10 bases aligning to TRBD2. The J segment lost 7 bases and the V segment lost 1 base, leaving 5 bases of the junction unmatched. This CDR3 spans 15 amino acids. Germline CDR1 SGHRS, CDR2 YFSETQ. This CDR3 reads CASSLLAGVKNEQFF. For the CDR3, the DNA is TGCGCCAGCAGCTTGCTAGCGGGAGTGAAAAATGAGCAGTTCTTC.

This chain connects TRBV29-1 to TRBJ2-2; D might be TRBD1 (7 bases). Germline CDR1 and CDR2: SQVTM and ANQGSEA. The ends were cut back, 5 bases at V and 2 bases at J, with 12 bases in the middle. The CDR3 extends over 14 amino acids. The CDR3 reads CSVSQGTNTGELFF. DNA for the CDR3: TGCAGCGTTTCACAGGGGACTAACACCGGGGAGCTGTTTTTT.

This clonotype came up a few times. The chain couples TRBV5-1 to TRBJ2-7; D may correspond to TRBD1 or TRBD2 (5 bases each). Germline values: CDR1 SGHRS, CDR2 YFSETQ. The ends were cut back, 2 bases at V and 4 bases at J, with 13 bases in the middle. This CDR3 contains 14 residues. This CDR3 reads CASSLSGSGYEQYF. The CDR3 DNA reads as TGCGCCAGCAGCTTATCAGGGAGCGGTTACGAGCAGTACTTC.

The sample holds a few counts of this clonotype. DNA for the CDR3: TGTGCCAGCAGCTTGGAAGTTAGGACTAGCGGAAATGAGCAGTTCTTC. Its protein product is CASSLEVRTSGNEQFF. V gene TRBV7-2 combines with J gene TRBJ2-1; TRBD2 aligns across 10 bases. Looked up from germline, CDR1 is SGHTA and CDR2 is FQGNSA. The CDR3 totals 16 residues. V shed 3 bases and J 7 bases; nucleotides not matched to a gene: 9.

V usage is TRBV7-9 and J usage is TRBJ2-1, with 10 bases that match TRBD2. The germline CDR1 and CDR2 sequences are SEHNR and FQNEAQ (reference sequence). Trimming removed 1 base from V and 0 bases from J; junction bases left unmatched: 3. This CDR3 contains 17 residues. This chain's CDR3 is CASSLVLAGSSYNEQFF. The CDR3 region has the DNA TGTGCCAGCAGCTTAGTACTAGCGGGGAGCTCCTACAATGAGCAGTTCTTC.

The V and J genes are TRBV15 and TRBJ2-1; D remains ambiguous. The CDR3 has 15 amino acids. V was pared by 0 bases and J by 0 bases, with 6 bases between. The germline CDR1 and CDR2 sequences are LNHNV and YYDKDF (reference sequence). The chain's CDR3 is CATSREAPSYNEQFF. The CDR3 bases are TGTGCCACCAGCAGAGAGGCTCCCTCCTACAATGAGCAGTTCTTC.

This clonotype was seen more than once but under ten times. The chain couples TRBV3-1 to TRBJ1-2; 7 bases fit TRBD1. CDR3 length: 14 residues. V lost 2 bases to trimming and J lost 6 bases; unmatched junction nucleotides: 6. CDR1 and CDR2 from the germline V gene are LGHDT and YNNKEL (reference sequence). The CDR3: CASSQHTGEDGYTF. Here the CDR3 DNA reads TGTGCCAGCAGCCAACACACAGGGGAAGATGGCTACACCTTC.

The chain carries TRBV3-1 and TRBJ2-5; 12 nucleotides line up with TRBD2. CDR1 is LGHDT, CDR2 YNNKEL, per germline (reference sequence). The CDR3 is made up of 16 amino acids. V gave up 4 bases and J gave up 3 bases; unmatched junction bases: 6. CDR3 coding DNA: TGTGCCAGCAGCCTACGGACTAGCGGGATGGAAGAGACCCAGTACTTC. This gives the protein CASSLRTSGMEETQYF.

The V call is TRBV2, the J call TRBJ2-3; D perhaps matches TRBD2 (6 bases). V was clipped by 7 bases and J by 0 bases, with 11 bases between them. Germline values: CDR1 SNHLY, CDR2 FYNNEI. The CDR3 sequence is 14 residues long. Written as DNA, the CDR3 is TGTGCCAGCACCAGGCGGGAAAGCACAGATACGCAGTATTTT. Its translation: CASTRRESTDTQYF.

This clonotype has a count of ten or more. V usage is TRBV4-2 and J usage is TRBJ2-3; D might be TRBD2 (6 bases). Germline CDR1 LGHNA, CDR2 YNFKEQ. The CDR3 extends over 14 amino acids. V lost 0 bases and J lost 6, with 10 bases in between. As DNA, the CDR3 is TGTGCCAGCAGCCAAGAAAGGGACTGGGATACGCAGTATTTT. This codes for CASSQERDWDTQYF.

This chain joins TRBV19 and TRBJ1-5, with TRBD1 as a possible D gene (5 bases). This CDR3 is 14 amino acids long. The germline V gene has CDR1 LNHDA and CDR2 SQIVND (reference sequence). V lost 5 bases and J lost 4, with 12 bases in between. CDR3 coding DNA: TGTGCCAGTAGTGAAGCGACAGCGAATCAGCCCCAGCATTTT. Translation: CASSEATANQPQHF.